This T cell receptor beta chain derives from a study of cytotoxic CD8 clonotypes in ibrutinib-treated CLL. Findings and limits, study-wide: Clonality measured at baseline exceeded age-matched healthy donors, tracking circulating CD8+ T-cell counts. Sampling times (in sustained-remission versus progressing patients) were not the same.

This clone was counted at least ten times. As yet, its antigen is unknown. The germline CDR1 and CDR2 sequences are SEHNR and FQNEAQ (reference sequence). The CDR3 loop spans 16 amino acids. V trimming: 5 bases; J trimming: 5 bases; junction bases outside the gene matches: 7. Sequencing was performed with immunoSEQ multiplex PCR; in TCRdb, only in-frame clones are kept and a portion is missing. The data show about 160,000 clones, over 65% seen once. This specimen was PBMCs, taken after 12 months of ibrutinib treatment. This clonotype was sampled from a human donor with chronic lymphocytic leukemia. The chain joins TRBV7-9 to TRBJ1-6; 9 nucleotides match TRBD1. The CDR3 reads CASSRGTGRNNSPLHF. The CDR3 DNA reads as TGTGCCAGCAGCCGCGGGACAGGGAGGAATAATTCACCCCTCCACTTT. Looking up the rest from reference TRBV7-9 and TRBJ1-6 gives the full variable domain: DTGVSQNPRHKITKRGQNVTFRCDPISEHNRLYWYRQTLGQGPEFLTYFQNEAQLEKSRLLSDRFSAERPKGSFSTLEIQRTEQGDSAMYLCASSRGTGRNNSPLHFGNGTRLTVT.